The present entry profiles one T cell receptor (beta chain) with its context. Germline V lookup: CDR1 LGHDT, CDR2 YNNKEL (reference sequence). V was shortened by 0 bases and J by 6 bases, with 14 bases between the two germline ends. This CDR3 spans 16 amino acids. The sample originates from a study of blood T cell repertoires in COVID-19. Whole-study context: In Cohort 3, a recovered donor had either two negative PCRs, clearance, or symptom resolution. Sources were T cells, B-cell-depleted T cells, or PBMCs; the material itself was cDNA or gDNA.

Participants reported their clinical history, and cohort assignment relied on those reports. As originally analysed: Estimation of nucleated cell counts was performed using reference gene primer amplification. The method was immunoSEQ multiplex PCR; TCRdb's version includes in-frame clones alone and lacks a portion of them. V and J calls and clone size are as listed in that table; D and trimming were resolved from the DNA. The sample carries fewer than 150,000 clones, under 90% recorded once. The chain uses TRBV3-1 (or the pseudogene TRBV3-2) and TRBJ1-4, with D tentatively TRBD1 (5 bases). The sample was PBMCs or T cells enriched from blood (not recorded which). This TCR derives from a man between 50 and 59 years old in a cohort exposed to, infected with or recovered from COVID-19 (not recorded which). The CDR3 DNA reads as TGTGCCAGCAGCCAAGATCGGAGGGTGGGGGATGAAAAACTGTTTTTT. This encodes CASSQDRRVGDEKLFF.